The following is a TCR beta chain sequence with its context. Using its own MiXCR run on the 5' RACE reads, TCRdb lists one record per CDR3 protein. The sample shows tens of thousands of distinct CDR3 sequences, around 7.5% of them seen only once. This entry belongs to a study of early T cells in non-severe SARS-CoV-2 infection. Study details: Sequencing of unsorted whole blood was done on bulk RNA, leaving chains unpaired.

Sequenced sample: whole blood. The receptor's source is an adult who was a healthcare worker with PCR-confirmed SARS-CoV-2 infection or an uninfected control (not recorded which).

CDR3 sequence reads: CASSLSSTYEQYF. The CDR3 DNA sequence: TGTGCCAGCAGCTTGAGCAGCACCTACGAGCAGTACTTC. This chain links TRBV7-2 with TRBJ2-7; D unclear. CDR3 length: 13 amino acids. Germline V CDR1 and CDR2: SGHTA, FQGNSA. Deletions cut 3 bases from V and 2 bases from J, with 8 bases between. Filled out from reference TRBV7-2 and TRBJ2-7, the complete variable domain reads GAGVSQSPSNKVTEKGKDVELRCDPISGHTALYWYRQSLGQGLEFLIYFQGNSAPDKSGLPSDRFSAERTGGSVSTLTIQRTQQEDSAVYLCASSLSSTYEQYFGPGTRLTVT.